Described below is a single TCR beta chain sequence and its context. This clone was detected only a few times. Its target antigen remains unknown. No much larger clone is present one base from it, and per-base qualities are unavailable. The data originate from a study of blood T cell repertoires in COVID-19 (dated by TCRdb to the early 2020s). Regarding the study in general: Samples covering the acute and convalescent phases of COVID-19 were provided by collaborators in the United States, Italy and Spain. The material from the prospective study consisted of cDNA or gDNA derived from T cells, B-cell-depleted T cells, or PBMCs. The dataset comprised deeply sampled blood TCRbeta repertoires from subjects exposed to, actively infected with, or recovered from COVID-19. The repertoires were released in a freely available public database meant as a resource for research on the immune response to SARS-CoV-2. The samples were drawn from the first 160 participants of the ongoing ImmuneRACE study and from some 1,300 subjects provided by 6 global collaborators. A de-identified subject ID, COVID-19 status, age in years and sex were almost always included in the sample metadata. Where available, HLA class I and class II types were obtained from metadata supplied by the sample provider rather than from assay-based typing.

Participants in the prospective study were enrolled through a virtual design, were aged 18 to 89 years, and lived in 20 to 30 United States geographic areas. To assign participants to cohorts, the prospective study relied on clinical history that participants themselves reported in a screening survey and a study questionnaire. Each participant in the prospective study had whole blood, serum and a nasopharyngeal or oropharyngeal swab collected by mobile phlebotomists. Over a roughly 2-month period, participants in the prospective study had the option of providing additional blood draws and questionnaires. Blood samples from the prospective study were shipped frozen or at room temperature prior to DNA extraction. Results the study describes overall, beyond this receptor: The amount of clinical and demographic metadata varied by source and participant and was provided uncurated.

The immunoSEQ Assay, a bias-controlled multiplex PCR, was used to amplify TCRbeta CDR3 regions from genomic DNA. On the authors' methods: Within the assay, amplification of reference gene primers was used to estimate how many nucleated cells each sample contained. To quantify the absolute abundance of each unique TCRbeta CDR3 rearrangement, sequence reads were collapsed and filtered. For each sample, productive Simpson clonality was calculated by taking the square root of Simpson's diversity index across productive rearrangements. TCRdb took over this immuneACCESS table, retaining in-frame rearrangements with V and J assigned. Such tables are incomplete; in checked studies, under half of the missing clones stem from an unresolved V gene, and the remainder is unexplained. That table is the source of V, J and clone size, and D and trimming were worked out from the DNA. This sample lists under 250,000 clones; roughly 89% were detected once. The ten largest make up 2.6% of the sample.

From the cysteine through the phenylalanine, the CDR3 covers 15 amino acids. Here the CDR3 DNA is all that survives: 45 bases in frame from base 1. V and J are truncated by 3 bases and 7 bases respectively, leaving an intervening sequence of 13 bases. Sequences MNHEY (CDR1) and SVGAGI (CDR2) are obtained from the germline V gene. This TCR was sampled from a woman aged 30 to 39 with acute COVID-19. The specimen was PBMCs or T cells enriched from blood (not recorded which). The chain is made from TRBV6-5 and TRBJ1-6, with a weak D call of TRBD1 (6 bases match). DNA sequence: TGTGCCAGCAGTTATTTCACAGGGAACAATTCACCCCTCCACTTT. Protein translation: CASSYFTGNNSPLHF.